This entry lists 3 T cell receptor beta chains sequenced from one sample in a study of T cells in tumors after PD-1 blockade. Only in-frame clones appear in the TCRdb table, and some are missing; sequencing was by immunoSEQ multiplex PCR. Of roughly 33,000 clones in the sample, more than 70% were seen once. Source: PBMCs, taken before anti-PD-1 treatment. The receptor set was obtained from a human donor with basal cell carcinoma.

The V and J genes are TRBV5-6 and TRBJ2-7; D not certain. This CDR3 comprises 13 residues. Trimming cost V 1 base and J 2 bases, with 7 bases left between them. Per the germline V gene, CDR1 is SGHDT and CDR2 is YYEEEE. This chain's CDR3 is CASSLFGAYEQYF. CDR3 DNA sequence: TGTGCCAGCAGCTTGTTCGGAGCCTACGAGCAGTACTTC.

By share, this clone ranks as medium-sized. The gene calls are TRBV28 and TRBJ1-2; no firm D call. The V gene's germline CDR1 is MDHEN and CDR2 SYDVKM. This CDR3 spans 15 amino acids. V lost 2 bases and J 5 bases, leaving 15 bases between the germline ends. This chain's CDR3 is CASSLHKSGKYGYTF. CDR3 sequence (DNA): TGTGCCAGCAGTTTACACAAATCGGGGAAGTATGGCTACACCTTC.

The gene calls are TRBV27 and TRBJ1-6, with unresolved D. Germline loops: CDR1 MNHEY, CDR2 SMNVEV (reference sequence). Trimming took 6 bases from V and 0 from J, leaving 18 bases between them. CDR3 length: 18 residues. CDR3 loop: CASRPSAGWSSYNSPLHF. CDR3 coding DNA: TGTGCCAGCAGACCCTCTGCGGGGTGGAGCTCCTATAATTCACCCCTCCACTTT.